These 30 T cell receptor beta chains originate from one sample sequenced in a study of T cells after yellow fever vaccination (dated by TCRdb to between 2018 and 2020). Libraries were made using 5' RACE. TCRdb records Illumina HiSeq 2500 as the sequencer. The public reads were quality trimmed at Q25 with fastp and then assembled into clones with MiXCR by TCRdb, keeping productive beta chains. Merged by CDR3 protein, the rows form single entries marked with the most common genes and DNA. Within this sample are around 150,000 distinct CDR3 sequences, with more than 5.5% of them counted one time only. Clones ranked in the top ten supply 2.5% to 3% of the sample. Sample treatment or condition, as interpreted from the label and publication: live attenuated yellow fever vaccine strain. This specimen consisted of CD4+ T cells sorted from PBMCs, obtained more than 4 days after the first yellow fever vaccination. These receptors originate from a man between 18 and 35 years old who received the YFV17D yellow fever vaccine.

Ten or more counts support this clonotype. This chain uses TRBV7-3 with TRBJ2-2, with 11 bases that match TRBD2. The CDR3 spans 16 residues. CDR1 is SGHTA and CDR2 is FQGTGA in the germline V gene. The V and J ends lost 4 bases and 6 bases, in that order; junction bases with no gene match: 7. The CDR3 loop is CASSSLAGGPAGELFF. Written as DNA, the CDR3 is TGTGCCAGCAGCTCGTTAGCGGGGGGGCCCGCCGGGGAGCTGTTTTTT.

The chain links TRBV7-8 to TRBJ2-5; D unclear. Germline V CDR1 and CDR2: SGHVS, FQNEAQ. The germline V and J ends were trimmed by 2 bases and 5 bases, with 12 bases remaining between them. The CDR3 contains 14 residues. CDR3 sequence: CASSLFVQRETQYF. In DNA, the CDR3 is TGTGCCAGCAGCTTATTCGTACAGAGGGAGACCCAGTACTTC.

This clonotype came up many times. The chain combines TRBV3-1 with TRBJ1-6, with a tentative D call TRBD1 (5 bases). The CDR3 is 14 amino acids. V lost 2 bases, J lost 10 bases, and 12 bases lay in between. CDR1 LGHDT and CDR2 YNNKEL come from the germline V gene (reference sequence). CDR3 sequence reads: CASSQRDGLSPLHF. In DNA, the CDR3 is TGTGCCAGCAGCCAACGGGACGGACTCTCACCCCTCCACTTT.

This clonotype appeared a few times. The chain employs TRBV14 and TRBJ2-3; D might be TRBD2 (6 bases). Deletions cut 4 bases from V and 4 bases from J, with 15 bases between. CDR1 and CDR2 (germline): SGHDN, FVKESK. The CDR3 sequence is 15 residues long. The CDR3 is CASSLLPGRSDTQYF. The CDR3 region has the DNA TGTGCCAGCAGCCTGCTTCCAGGGAGGTCAGATACGCAGTATTTT. Supplemented by reference TRBV14 and TRBJ2-3, the full variable domain reads EAGVTQFPSHSVIEKGQTVTLRCDPISGHDNLYWYRRVMGKEIKFLLHFVKESKQDESGMPNNRFLAERTGGTYSTLKVQPAELEDSGVYFCASSLLPGRSDTQYFGPGTRLTVL.

About this clonotype itself: The junction departs from the called germline gene at one end, perhaps through a read error. The chain recombines TRBV5-8 with TRBJ2-1; unclear D gene. Per the germline V gene, CDR1 is SGHTS and CDR2 is YDEGEE. The CDR3 contains 16 residues. Here the CDR3 DNA reads TGTGACAGCAGCCTCCCTCTAGGTCGCTCCTACAATGAGCAGTTCTTC. Translating it yields CDSSLPLGRSYNEQFF.

This sequence joins TRBV5-1 and TRBJ2-5, with 8 bases that match TRBD1. J lost 2 bases, V lost 1 base, and 4 bases had no gene match. Germline loops: CDR1 SGHRS, CDR2 YFSETQ. There are 15 residues in the CDR3. The CDR3 region is CASSLTGGWQETQYF. The CDR3 nucleotides read TGCGCCAGCAGCTTGACAGGGGGGTGGCAAGAGACCCAGTACTTC.

As regards this clonotype: A read error may produce the germline difference seen at one junction end. The chain recombines TRBV5-1 with TRBJ2-1; 12 nucleotides match TRBD2. This CDR3 has 17 residues. The germline CDR1 and CDR2 sequences are SGHRS and YFSETQ. The CDR3 sequence is CATSLGLAGGWYNEQFF. The CDR3 region has the DNA TGCGCCACCAGCTTGGGCCTAGCGGGGGGGTGGTACAATGAGCAGTTCTTC.

This clonotype was recorded at least ten times. The rearrangement joins TRBV7-2 to TRBJ2-7; 8 nucleotides agree with TRBD2. The CDR3 is 13 residues long. V shed 3 bases, J shed 4 bases, and the junction held 2 bases outside the gene matches. CDR1 is SGHTA, CDR2 FQGNSA, per germline. The CDR3 DNA sequence: TGTGCCAGCAGCTTGGGACTAGAGTACGAGCAGTACTTC. Protein product: CASSLGLEYEQYF.

The chain is built from TRBV12-3 or TRBV12-4 and TRBJ1-1; no definite D call. The CDR3 consists of 13 residues. Trimming shortened V by 6 bases and J by 6 bases, and 14 bases separated the two germline ends. As DNA, the CDR3 is TGTGCCAGCAGCTTCCACAGTAAACCTGAAGCTTTCTTT. This codes for CASSFHSKPEAFF.

The J gene is TRBJ2-5, the V gene TRBV6-1, with unresolved D. Trimming pared 6 bases from V and 3 bases from J, leaving 17 bases between. The CDR3 spans 15 residues. Germline V gives CDR1 MNHNS, CDR2 SASEGT. The CDR3 DNA reads TGTGCCAGCAGCAGTCCCTCGGTTGGGGAAGAGACCCAGTACTTC. It specifies CASSSPSVGEETQYF.

This clonotype occurred many times. This chain uses TRBV29-1 with TRBJ2-5; a possible D gene is TRBD1 (6 bases). CDR3 length: 11 residues. In germline, CDR1 is SQVTM, CDR2 ANQGSEA. V gave up 5 bases and J gave up 5 bases, with 9 bases separating them. The CDR3 DNA is TGCAGCGTTCAGGGGTGGGAGACCCAGTACTTC. Amino acids: CSVQGWETQYF.

This clonotype has a count of ten or more. The rearrangement links TRBV12-3 or TRBV12-4 to TRBJ1-1; 8 bases agree with TRBD1. This CDR3 spans 13 amino acids. V lost 5 bases and J lost 4; bases outside the gene matches: 3. The CDR3 DNA reads TGTGCCAGCAGTAGACAGGGGCCCACTGAAGCTTTCTTT. Translated, it gives CASSRQGPTEAFF.

This clonotype showed up many times. This chain uses TRBV28 with TRBJ2-7, with D perhaps matching TRBD1 or TRBD2 (5 bases each). Germline V gives CDR1 MDHEN, CDR2 SYDVKM. CDR3 length: 12 residues. V shed 10 bases and J shed 2 bases, with 12 bases lying between them. CDR3 residues: CATGTAAYEQYV. The CDR3 region has the DNA TGTGCCACCGGGACCGCCGCCTACGAGCAGTACGTC.

This clonotype was detected only a few times. The V call is TRBV30, the J call TRBJ2-7; D is unclear. CDR3 length: 13 amino acids. The germline gives CDR1 GTSNPN, CDR2 SVGIG (reference sequence). V was pared by 3 bases and J by 5 bases, with 14 bases between. In DNA, the CDR3 is TGTGCCTGGAGCCAAGGCCGGGTACACGAGCAGTACTTC. Translating it yields CAWSQGRVHEQYF. Supplemented by reference TRBV30 and TRBJ2-7, the full variable domain reads SQTIHQWPATLVQPVGSPLSLECTVEGTSNPNLYWYRQAAGRGLQLLFYSVGIGQISSEVPQNLSASRPQDRQFILSSKKLLLSDSGFYLCAWSQGRVHEQYFGPGTRLTVT.

The V and J genes are TRBV7-9 and TRBJ2-3, with TRBD1 identical over 9 bases. Per the germline V gene, CDR1 is SEHNR and CDR2 is FQNEAQ (reference sequence). V dropped 3 bases and J dropped 2; count of bases not matched to a gene: 15. The CDR3 has 19 residues. The CDR3 loop reads CASSFRVPGQGQITDTQYF. The CDR3 region has the DNA TGTGCCAGCAGCTTTCGCGTACCGGGACAGGGACAAATCACAGATACGCAGTATTTT.

This chain joins TRBV5-1 and TRBJ1-1, with D possibly being TRBD1 (5 bases). The germline gives CDR1 SGHRS, CDR2 YFSETQ. The CDR3 extends over 15 amino acids. V lost 1 base, J lost 1 base, and 11 bases lay in between. The DNA for the CDR3 is TGCGCCAGCAGCTTGTTCTCTGGGGGGAACACTGAAGCTTTCTTT. Translated: CASSLFSGGNTEAFF.

In its sample, this clonotype was seen many times. This chain uses TRBV20-1 with TRBJ2-5; perhaps TRBD1 as D (6 bases). CDR3 length: 12 residues. Between the trimmed V and J ends, which lost 5 bases and 5 bases, there was a span of 12 bases. CDR1 and CDR2 from the germline V gene are DFQATT and SNEGSKA (reference sequence). The CDR3 nucleotides are TGCAGTGCTGGAAGACAGGAGGAGACCCAGTACTTC. As protein: CSAGRQEETQYF.

In this sample, this clonotype turned up many times. The junction departs from the called germline gene at one end, perhaps through a read error. The J gene is TRBJ1-4, the V gene TRBV6-1, with D perhaps TRBD1 (6 bases). The CDR3 contains 15 residues. Germline V lookup: CDR1 MNHNS, CDR2 SASEGT. The CDR3 loop reads CASREGGTTNEKLFF. CDR3 bases: TGTGCCAGCAGAGAAGGGGGGACAACTAATGAAAAACTGTTTTTT.

The table lists this clonotype with a few counts. The genes are TRBV19 and TRBJ2-3; TRBD2 agrees at 8 bases. CDR3 length equals 17 residues. With V trimmed by 7 bases and J by 6 bases, 18 bases remained unmatched. Germline V gene lookup returns CDR1 LNHDA and CDR2 SQIVND (reference sequence). This CDR3 is CASKELAGGPTPDTQYF. CDR3 in DNA: TGTGCCAGTAAGGAACTTGCGGGGGGCCCCACACCGGATACGCAGTATTTT.

The table lists this clonotype with a few counts. The CDR3 reads CASSLLPSPLGANVLTF. DNA of the CDR3: TGTGCCAGCAGTTTGTTACCGTCCCCTTTAGGGGCCAACGTCCTGACTTTC. The rearrangement uses TRBV12-3 or TRBV12-4 and TRBJ2-6; the D is unclear. V lost 3 bases and J lost 4, with 16 bases in between. This CDR3 comprises 17 residues.

CDR3 DNA: TGCGCCAGCAGCCAAGCGGGACAGGGCTCCTACGAGCAGTACTTC. Translation: CASSQAGQGSYEQYF. V usage is TRBV4-3 and J usage is TRBJ2-7; 9 bases map to TRBD1. Germline CDR1 is LGHNA and CDR2 is YSLEER. This CDR3 has 15 amino acids. The J segment lost 0 bases and the V segment lost 1 base, leaving 1 base of the junction unmatched.

This clonotype has at least ten counts. The V call is TRBV25-1, the J call TRBJ2-2, with D hard to call. Germline CDR1 reads MGHDK; CDR2 reads SYGVNS. CDR3 length equals 13 residues. V was trimmed by 6 bases and J by 4 bases, leaving 9 bases between them. CDR3 in DNA: TGTGCCAGCAGGGATAGTAGCACCGGGGAGCTGTTTTTT. It is translated as CASRDSSTGELFF. The whole variable domain, remainder taken from reference TRBV25-1 and TRBJ2-2, is EADIYQTPRYLVIGTGKKITLECSQTMGHDKMYWYQQDPGMELHLIHYSYGVNSTEKGDLSSESTVSRIRTEHFPLTLESARPSHTSQYLCASRDSSTGELFFGEGSRLTVL.

The rearrangement links TRBV7-2 to TRBJ1-1; the D is unclear. The CDR3 spans 15 residues. The germline V and J ends were trimmed by 1 base and 1 base, with 10 bases remaining between them. Germline loops: CDR1 SGHTA, CDR2 FQGNSA. The CDR3 DNA is TGTGCCAGCAGCTTAGAATCCGGGAAGAACACTGAAGCTTTCTTT. Amino acids: CASSLESGKNTEAFF. Complete variable domain (other parts from reference TRBV7-2 and TRBJ1-1): GAGVSQSPSNKVTEKGKDVELRCDPISGHTALYWYRQSLGQGLEFLIYFQGNSAPDKSGLPSDRFSAERTGGSVSTLTIQRTQQEDSAVYLCASSLESGKNTEAFFGQGTRLTVV.

The chain is built from TRBV3-1 and TRBJ1-5, with unresolved D. This CDR3 has 14 amino acids. CDR1 LGHDT and CDR2 YNNKEL come from the germline V gene (reference sequence). V lost 3 bases, J lost 3 bases, and 9 bases lay in between. In nucleotides, the CDR3 is TGTGCCAGCAGCCATAGAGGGTTCAATCAGCCCCAGCATTTT. Translating it yields CASSHRGFNQPQHF.

This clonotype turned up a few times. The rearrangement links TRBV13 to TRBJ1-1; D ambiguous. Trimming cost V 4 bases and J 1 base, with 10 bases left between them. The CDR3 contains 14 residues. CDR1 PRHDT and CDR2 FYEKMQ come from the germline V gene (reference sequence). The CDR3 spells CASSYRERNTEAFF. In nucleotides, the CDR3 is TGTGCCAGCAGCTACCGGGAGAGGAACACTGAAGCTTTCTTT.

This clonotype was detected ten times or more. CDR3 residues: CASSQDGTPNEKLFF. The CDR3 DNA reads TGTGCCAGCAGCCAGGACGGGACACCGAATGAAAAACTGTTTTTT. The rearrangement joins TRBV4-2 to TRBJ1-4; perhaps TRBD1 as D (6 bases). Trimming took off 3 bases at V and 5 bases at J, with 13 bases between the two ends. The CDR3 runs 15 residues. Germline V gives CDR1 LGHNA, CDR2 YNFKEQ.

This clonotype appeared a few times. This chain joins TRBV7-2 and TRBJ2-3; no definite D call. The germline V gene has CDR1 SGHTA and CDR2 FQGNSA. The CDR3 runs 13 residues. V was shortened by 5 bases and J by 2 bases, with 8 bases between the two germline ends. The CDR3 coding sequence is TGTGCCAGCAGCCCCCAAAACACAGATACGCAGTATTTT. Translation gives CASSPQNTDTQYF.

This clonotype has only a few counts. CDR3 DNA sequence: TGTGCCAGCAGCTTCAGACAGGACAGCACAGATACGCAGTATTTT. It specifies CASSFRQDSTDTQYF. V and J are TRBV5-4 and TRBJ2-3, with a tentative D call TRBD1 (6 bases). CDR1 is SGHNT, CDR2 YYREEE, per germline (reference sequence). The CDR3 sequence is 15 residues long. Trimming pared 2 bases from V and 0 bases from J, leaving 10 bases between.

This clonotype was detected a few times. The rearrangement uses TRBV6-2 or TRBV6-3 and TRBJ2-1; perhaps TRBD1 as D (6 bases). The CDR3 is made up of 20 amino acids. Germline-derived CDR1 and CDR2 are MNHEY and SVGEGT. Trimming shortened V by 8 bases and J by 0 bases, and 29 bases separated the two germline ends. The CDR3, as DNA: TGTGCCAGCGACTGGGCAGGGGCGCGTAAGAGCGTAGTCTCCTACAATGAGCAGTTCTTC. Translation: CASDWAGARKSVVSYNEQFF.

The V call is TRBV3-1, the J call TRBJ2-6; D tentatively fits TRBD1 or TRBD2 (6 bases each). The CDR3 has 19 amino acids. Trimming removed 4 bases from V and 0 bases from J, with 19 bases in between. Germline V CDR1 and CDR2: LGHDT, YNNKEL (reference sequence). This chain's CDR3 is CASSLTYGGRTSGANVLTF. The CDR3 nucleotides read TGTGCCAGCAGCCTCACTTACGGGGGCCGGACCTCTGGGGCCAACGTCCTGACTTTC.